These 17 T cell receptor beta chains came from one sample sequenced in a study of shared clonotypes between healthy human individuals. Naive CD8 isolation took CD45RO-negative cells positively selected for CCR7 and excluded terminally differentiated effector memory CD45RA+ cells. This table comes from immunoSEQ multiplex PCR, and its TCRdb copy is limited to in-frame clones, with some not included. The sample has about 2.1 million clones; 90% to 95% are singletons. Material for sequencing was naive CD8+ T cells from PBMCs. These receptors originate from a young man in good health. Some clones in this sample may be carry-over from other donors' samples.

The chain employs TRBV19 and TRBJ1-1, with TRBD1 matching 7 bases. This CDR3 contains 15 residues. Germline-derived CDR1 and CDR2 are LNHDA and SQIVND (reference sequence). V shed 5 bases, J shed 4 bases, and the junction held 10 bases outside the gene matches. CDR3 sequence reads: CASSLRQGSSTEAFF. DNA of the CDR3: TGTGCCAGTAGTTTACGACAGGGTTCGAGCACTGAAGCTTTCTTT.

In nucleotides, the CDR3 is TGTGCCAGCGGGGACGGCTCAGGGGGCTACACCTTC. This codes for CASGDGSGGYTF. The J gene is TRBJ1-2, the V gene TRBV28, with a possible D match to TRBD1 (5 bases). The CDR3 is made up of 12 amino acids. Germline lookup yields CDR1 MDHEN and CDR2 SYDVKM. Trimming removed 8 bases at V and 8 bases at J, with 15 bases between.

This rearrangement joins TRBV29-1 to TRBJ2-7; 11 positions match TRBD2. The V and J ends lost 3 bases and 2 bases, in that order; junction bases with no gene match: 6. Germline CDR1 SQVTM, CDR2 ANQGSEA. CDR3 length: 15 residues. CDR3 sequence (DNA): TGCAGCGTTGACTCTAGCGGGAGGCACCCCTACGAGCAGTACTTC. Translated: CSVDSSGRHPYEQYF.

This sequence joins TRBV9 and TRBJ2-2; D is perhaps TRBD1 or TRBD2 (5 bases each). The CDR3 spans 16 residues. Trimming shortened V by 4 bases and J by 4 bases, and 17 bases separated the two germline ends. Per germline, CDR1 SGDLS and CDR2 YYNGEE. CDR3 residues: CASSPAGTVSTGELFF. The CDR3 DNA is TGTGCCAGCAGCCCAGCCGGGACGGTGTCCACCGGGGAGCTGTTTTTT. The full variable domain, rest sourced from reference TRBV9 and TRBJ2-2, is DSGVTQTPKHLITATGQRVTLRCSPRSGDLSVYWYQQSLDQGLQFLIQYYNGEERAKGNILERFSAQQFPDLHSELNLSSLELGDSALYFCASSPAGTVSTGELFFGEGSRLTVL.

In its sample, this clone was seen once. V gene TRBV5-6 combines with J gene TRBJ1-4; D not certain. Germline V gene data show CDR1 as SGHDT and CDR2 as YYEEEE. V lost 0 bases, J lost 7 bases, and 7 bases lay in between. The CDR3 has 13 amino acids. As DNA, the CDR3 is TGTGCCAGCAGCTTGGTGCCCGGTGAAAAACTGTTTTTT. It is translated as CASSLVPGEKLFF. The full variable domain, in which reference TRBV5-6 and TRBJ1-4 provide the parts outside the CDR3, is DAGVTQSPTHLIKTRGQQVTLRCSPKSGHDTVSWYQQALGQGPQFIFQYYEEEERQRGNFPDRFSGHQFPNYSSELNVNALLLGDSALYLCASSLVPGEKLFFGSGTQLSVL.

The V gene is TRBV4-1, the J gene TRBJ2-1; no firm D call. Germline CDR1 and CDR2: MGHRA and YSYEKL. CDR3 length: 11 residues. V gave up 3 bases and J gave up 10 bases, with 7 bases separating them. The CDR3 protein is CASSHTKEQFF. CDR3 nucleotide sequence: TGCGCCAGCAGCCACACCAAGGAGCAGTTCTTC.

The chain recombines TRBV13 with TRBJ2-1; 11 bases fit TRBD2. From germline, CDR1 is PRHDT and CDR2 FYEKMQ (reference sequence). The V gene end was trimmed by 5 bases and the J gene end by 0 bases; junction bases not matched to a gene: 6. The CDR3 contains 17 residues. CDR3 bases: TGTGCCAGCAGCCCCTATAGCGGGAGGGCCTCCTACAATGAGCAGTTCTTC. Its translation is CASSPYSGRASYNEQFF.

This chain joins TRBV7-2 and TRBJ2-5; tentatively, D is TRBD1 (5 bases). The CDR3 consists of 19 residues. V dropped 1 base and J dropped 4 bases, with 25 bases sitting between them. Germline lookup yields CDR1 SGHTA and CDR2 FQGNSA. CDR3 nucleotides: TGTGCCAGCAGCTTAGTTGTCGGTGGTAGCAGGGTAGAGAGAGAGACCCAGTACTTC. Amino acid sequence: CASSLVVGGSRVERETQYF.

DNA of the CDR3: TGTGCCAGCAGCTTCGGACAGGGAAATAAAGAGACCCAGTACTTC. Translating gives CASSFGQGNKETQYF. V and J are TRBV7-9 and TRBJ2-5; TRBD1 agrees at 8 bases. Per germline, CDR1 SEHNR and CDR2 FQNEAQ (reference sequence). The J segment lost 3 bases and the V segment lost 3 bases, leaving 6 bases of the junction unmatched. The CDR3 loop spans 15 amino acids.

The chain is built from TRBV7-7 and TRBJ2-1, with 7 bases aligning to TRBD2. The junction had 0 bases not matched to a gene; V was cut back by 1 base and J by 6 bases. CDR1 and CDR2 from the germline V gene are SSHAT and FNYEAQ (reference sequence). This CDR3 is built from 13 residues. DNA of the CDR3: TGTGCCAGCAGCTTAGGGACTAGCAATGAGCAGTTCTTC. Protein: CASSLGTSNEQFF.

V usage is TRBV7-9 and J usage is TRBJ1-1, with D possibly TRBD1 on 5 matching bases. The germline gives CDR1 SEHNR, CDR2 FQNEAQ (reference sequence). The V end was cut by 11 bases, the J end by 2 bases, with 18 bases between. This CDR3 spans 14 amino acids. The CDR3 reads CAHNPTGRNTEAFF. For the CDR3, the DNA is TGTGCCCACAACCCGACGGGGCGAAACACTGAAGCTTTCTTT.

The chain combines TRBV29-1 with TRBJ1-1; possible D gene TRBD1, 5 bases. Trimming left V 6 bases short and J 0 bases short, with 8 bases between. Germline CDR1 SQVTM, CDR2 ANQGSEA. CDR3 length: 12 amino acids. The chain's CDR3 is CSVLGLNTEAFF. The CDR3 bases are TGCAGCGTCCTGGGGCTGAACACTGAAGCTTTCTTT.

The chain links TRBV7-8 to TRBJ1-4; D gene ambiguous. Trimming left V 4 bases short and J 4 bases short, with 10 bases between. The CDR3 consists of 14 residues. Per the germline V gene, CDR1 is SGHVS and CDR2 is FQNEAQ. The CDR3 sequence: CASSSPDLNEKLFF. The CDR3 DNA reads TGTGCCAGCAGCTCCCCGGATCTTAATGAAAAACTGTTTTTT.

The genes are TRBV27 and TRBJ2-5, with TRBD1 matching 10 bases. The CDR3 is 17 amino acids. V dropped 6 bases and J dropped 0; count of bases not matched to a gene: 10. CDR1 and CDR2 from the germline V gene are MNHEY and SMNVEV (reference sequence). CDR3 residues: CASSRDRGQGYQETQYF. Here the CDR3 DNA reads TGTGCCAGCAGCCGCGACAGGGGGCAGGGGTACCAAGAGACCCAGTACTTC.

To note about this clone: Other DNA variants within this sample encode the same CDR3. This chain uses TRBV28 with TRBJ1-1, with D maybe TRBD1 (6 bases). Looked up from germline, CDR1 is MDHEN and CDR2 is SYDVKM. Trimming removed 3 bases from V and 3 bases from J, with 11 bases in between. The CDR3 is 14 amino acids. The DNA for the CDR3 is TGTGCCAGCAGTTTGTTAGGGGGTGACACTGAAGCTTTCTTT. Encoded protein: CASSLLGGDTEAFF.

The rearrangement links TRBV27 to TRBJ2-1; no firm D call. Germline CDR1 reads MNHEY; CDR2 reads SMNVEV (reference sequence). The CDR3 totals 15 residues. V was cut by 2 bases and J by 0 bases, with 8 bases left in between. CDR3 nucleotide sequence: TGTGCCAGCAGTTTAGGGATTCGCTCCTACAATGAGCAGTTCTTC. Translation gives CASSLGIRSYNEQFF.

The chain uses TRBV9 and TRBJ2-7; the match to TRBD1 covers 7 bases. Germline CDR1 and CDR2: SGDLS and YYNGEE. Trimming at V came to 4 bases and at J to 5 bases, leaving 12 bases not matched to a gene. The CDR3 covers 15 residues. CDR3 sequence: CASSSLIGGINEQYF. The DNA of the CDR3 is TGTGCCAGCAGCTCCCTGATAGGGGGCATCAACGAGCAGTACTTC.